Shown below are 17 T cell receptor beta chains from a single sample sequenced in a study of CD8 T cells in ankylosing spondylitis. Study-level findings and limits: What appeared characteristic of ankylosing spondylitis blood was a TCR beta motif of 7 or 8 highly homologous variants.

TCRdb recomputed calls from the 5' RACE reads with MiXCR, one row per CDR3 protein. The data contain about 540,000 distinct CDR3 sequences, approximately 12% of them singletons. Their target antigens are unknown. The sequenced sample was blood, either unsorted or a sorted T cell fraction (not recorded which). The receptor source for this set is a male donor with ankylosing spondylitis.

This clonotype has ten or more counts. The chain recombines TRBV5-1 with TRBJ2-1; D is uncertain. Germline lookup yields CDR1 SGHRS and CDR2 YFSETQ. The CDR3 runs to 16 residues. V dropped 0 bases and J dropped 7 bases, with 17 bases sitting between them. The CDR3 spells CASSLETGRLGNEQFF. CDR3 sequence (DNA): TGCGCCAGCAGCTTGGAGACGGGTCGGTTGGGGAATGAGCAGTTCTTC. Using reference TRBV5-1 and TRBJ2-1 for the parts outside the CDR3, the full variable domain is KAGVTQTPRYLIKTRGQQVTLSCSPISGHRSVSWYQQTPGQGLQFLFEYFSETQRNKGNFPGRFSGRQFSNSRSEMNVSTLELGDSALYLCASSLETGRLGNEQFFGPGTRLTVL.

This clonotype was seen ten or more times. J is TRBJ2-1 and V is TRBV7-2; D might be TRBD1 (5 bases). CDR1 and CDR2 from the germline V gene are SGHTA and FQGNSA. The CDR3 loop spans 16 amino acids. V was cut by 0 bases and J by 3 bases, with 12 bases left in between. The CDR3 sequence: CASSLALGLGYNEQFF. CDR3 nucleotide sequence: TGTGCCAGCAGCTTAGCGTTGGGGCTGGGCTACAATGAGCAGTTCTTC. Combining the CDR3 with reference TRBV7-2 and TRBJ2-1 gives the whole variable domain GAGVSQSPSNKVTEKGKDVELRCDPISGHTALYWYRQSLGQGLEFLIYFQGNSAPDKSGLPSDRFSAERTGGSVSTLTIQRTQQEDSAVYLCASSLALGLGYNEQFFGPGTRLTVL.

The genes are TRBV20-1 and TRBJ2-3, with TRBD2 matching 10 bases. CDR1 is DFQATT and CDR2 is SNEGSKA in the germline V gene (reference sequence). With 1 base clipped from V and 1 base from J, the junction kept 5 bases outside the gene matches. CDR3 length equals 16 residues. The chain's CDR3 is CSARGPLAGGTDTQYF. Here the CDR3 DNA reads TGCAGTGCTAGAGGCCCCCTAGCGGGAGGCACAGATACGCAGTATTTT.

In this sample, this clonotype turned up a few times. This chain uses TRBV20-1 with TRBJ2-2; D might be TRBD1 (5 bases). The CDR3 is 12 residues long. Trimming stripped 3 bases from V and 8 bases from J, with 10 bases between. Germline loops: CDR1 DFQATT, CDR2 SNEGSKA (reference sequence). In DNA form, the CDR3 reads TGCAGTGCTAGCCGACCAGGGGGGGAGCTGTTTTTT. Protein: CSASRPGGELFF.

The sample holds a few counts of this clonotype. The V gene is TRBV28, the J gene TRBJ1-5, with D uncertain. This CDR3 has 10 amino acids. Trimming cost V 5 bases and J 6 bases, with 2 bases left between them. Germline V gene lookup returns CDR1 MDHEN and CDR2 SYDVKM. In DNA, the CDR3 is TGTGCCAGCAGTACTCAGCCCCAGCATTTT. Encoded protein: CASSTQPQHF.

The CDR3 nucleotides are TGTGCCAGCAGCTTGCGGTTAAGCTCTGGAAACACCATATATTTT. It encodes CASSLRLSSGNTIYF. The genes are TRBV5-5 and TRBJ1-3, with no clear D. Trimming pared 1 base from V and 0 bases from J, leaving 8 bases between. CDR1 is SGHKS and CDR2 is YYEKEE in the germline V gene (reference sequence). The CDR3 runs 15 residues.

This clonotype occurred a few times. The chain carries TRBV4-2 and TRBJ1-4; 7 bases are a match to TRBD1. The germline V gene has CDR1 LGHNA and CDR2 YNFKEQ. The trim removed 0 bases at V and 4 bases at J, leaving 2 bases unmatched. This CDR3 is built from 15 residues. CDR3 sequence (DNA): TGTGCCAGCAGCCAAGAGGGGGACAGTAATGAAAAACTGTTTTTT. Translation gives CASSQEGDSNEKLFF.

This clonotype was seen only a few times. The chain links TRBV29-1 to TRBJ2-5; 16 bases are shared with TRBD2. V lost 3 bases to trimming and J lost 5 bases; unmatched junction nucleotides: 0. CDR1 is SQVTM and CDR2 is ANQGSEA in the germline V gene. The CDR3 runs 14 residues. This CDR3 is CSVEGLAGGETQYF. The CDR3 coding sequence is TGCAGCGTTGAGGGACTAGCGGGAGGGGAGACCCAGTACTTC.

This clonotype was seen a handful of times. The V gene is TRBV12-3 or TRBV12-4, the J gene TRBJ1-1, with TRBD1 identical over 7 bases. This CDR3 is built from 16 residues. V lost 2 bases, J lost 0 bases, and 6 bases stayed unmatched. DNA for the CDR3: TGTGCCAGCAGTTTATCGGGCAGGGGGATGAACACTGAAGCTTTCTTT. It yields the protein CASSLSGRGMNTEAFF.

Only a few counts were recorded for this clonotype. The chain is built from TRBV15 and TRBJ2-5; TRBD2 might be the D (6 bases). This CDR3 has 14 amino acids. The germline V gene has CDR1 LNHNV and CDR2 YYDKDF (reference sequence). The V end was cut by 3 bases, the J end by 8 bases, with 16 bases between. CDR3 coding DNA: TGTGCCACCAGCAGCCGACTAGAGTCGGGAACCCAGTACTTC. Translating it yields CATSSRLESGTQYF.

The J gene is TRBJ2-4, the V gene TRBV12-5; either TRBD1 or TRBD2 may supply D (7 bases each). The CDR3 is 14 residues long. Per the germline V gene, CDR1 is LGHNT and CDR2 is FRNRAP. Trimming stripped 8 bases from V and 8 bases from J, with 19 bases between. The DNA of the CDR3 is TGTGCTAGTTCCAGGGGGGGATTGTGGGACATTCAGTACTTC. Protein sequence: CASSRGGLWDIQYF.

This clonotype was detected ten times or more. The CDR3 loop reads CASSFVPGKETQYF. The CDR3 DNA reads TGCGCCAGCAGCTTCGTTCCCGGGAAAGAGACCCAGTACTTC. The chain uses TRBV5-1 and TRBJ2-5, with D possibly TRBD2 on 5 matching bases. This CDR3 has 14 amino acids. Per the germline V gene, CDR1 is SGHRS and CDR2 is YFSETQ. V lost 2 bases and J 3 bases, leaving 11 bases between the germline ends. The complete variable domain, with remaining parts taken from reference TRBV5-1 and TRBJ2-5, reads KAGVTQTPRYLIKTRGQQVTLSCSPISGHRSVSWYQQTPGQGLQFLFEYFSETQRNKGNFPGRFSGRQFSNSRSEMNVSTLELGDSALYLCASSFVPGKETQYFGPGTRLLVL.

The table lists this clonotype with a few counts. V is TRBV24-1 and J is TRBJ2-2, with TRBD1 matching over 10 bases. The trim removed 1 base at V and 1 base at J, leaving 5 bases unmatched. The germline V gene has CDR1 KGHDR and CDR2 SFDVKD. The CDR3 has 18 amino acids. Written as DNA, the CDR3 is TGTGCCACCAGTGATTTACCGGGACAGGGGCAGAACACCGGGGAGCTGTTTTTT. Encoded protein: CATSDLPGQGQNTGELFF.

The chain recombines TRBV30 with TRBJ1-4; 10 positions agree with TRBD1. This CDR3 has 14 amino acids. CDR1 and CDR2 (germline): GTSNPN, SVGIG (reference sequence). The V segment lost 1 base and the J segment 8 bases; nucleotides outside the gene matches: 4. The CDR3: CAWSAGTGDEKLFF. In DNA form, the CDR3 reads TGTGCCTGGAGTGCCGGGACAGGGGACGAAAAACTGTTTTTT.

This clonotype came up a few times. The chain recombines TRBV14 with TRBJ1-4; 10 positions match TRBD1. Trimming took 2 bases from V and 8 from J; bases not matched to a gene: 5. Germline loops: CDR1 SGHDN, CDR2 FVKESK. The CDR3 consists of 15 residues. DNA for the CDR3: TGTGCCAGCAGCCAAACCGGGACAGGGGAAGAAAAACTGTTTTTT. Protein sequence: CASSQTGTGEEKLFF.

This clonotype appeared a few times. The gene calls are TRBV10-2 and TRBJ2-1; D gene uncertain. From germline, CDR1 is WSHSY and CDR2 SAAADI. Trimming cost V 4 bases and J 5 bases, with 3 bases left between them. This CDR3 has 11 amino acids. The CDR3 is CASSANNEQFF. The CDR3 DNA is TGCGCCAGCAGTGCCAACAATGAGCAGTTCTTC.

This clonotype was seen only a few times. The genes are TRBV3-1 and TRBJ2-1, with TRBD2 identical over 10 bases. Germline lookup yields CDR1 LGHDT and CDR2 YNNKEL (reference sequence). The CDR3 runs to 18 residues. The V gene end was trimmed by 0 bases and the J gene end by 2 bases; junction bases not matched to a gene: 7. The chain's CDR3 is CASSQDLASGSPYNEQFF. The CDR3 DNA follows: TGTGCCAGCAGCCAAGATTTGGCTAGCGGGAGCCCCTACAATGAGCAGTTCTTC.